This is a list of T cell receptor beta chains from one sample in a study of shared clonotypes between healthy human individuals. Using immunoSEQ multiplex PCR, the repertoire was profiled, and TCRdb retains in-frame clones only, with some absent. This table has some 680,000 clones, around 73% appearing once. Sample: memory CD4+ T cells sorted from blood. These receptors all stem from a woman in her twenties or thirties in good health. Each CDR3 is given with its conserved first and last residue. Each record gives: D gene, clone size, V gene, J gene, CDR3 protein, CDR3 DNA. A D gene is named only where the DNA matches it firmly. Some rows have no size entry. The others give once, few or many, or a class for an expanded clone.

D gene: NA
clone size: NA
V gene: TRBV11-2
J gene: TRBJ2-5
CDR3 protein: CASSLQGWETQYF
CDR3 DNA: TGTGCCAGCAGCCTACAGGGTTGGGAGACCCAGTACTTC

D gene: NA
clone size: few
V gene: TRBV29-1
J gene: TRBJ1-1
CDR3 protein: CSVGHTNTEAFF
CDR3 DNA: TGCAGCGTTGGTCACACGAACACTGAAGCTTTCTTT

D gene: TRBD2
clone size: NA
V gene: TRBV11-3
J gene: TRBJ2-5
CDR3 protein: CASSPTPALAGEVETQYF
CDR3 DNA: TGTGCCAGCAGCCCAACCCCGGCGCTAGCGGGAGAGGTGGAGACCCAGTACTTC

D gene: TRBD2
clone size: NA
V gene: TRBV6-6
J gene: TRBJ2-1
CDR3 protein: CASSPGTSGHNEQFF
CDR3 DNA: TGTGCCAGCAGCCCGGGGACTAGCGGCCACAATGAGCAGTTCTTC

D gene: NA
clone size: once
V gene: TRBV28
J gene: TRBJ1-5
CDR3 protein: CASSFMPGVGQPQHF
CDR3 DNA: TGTGCCAGCAGTTTTATGCCAGGGGTTGGTCAGCCCCAGCATTTT

D gene: NA
clone size: NA
V gene: TRBV29-1
J gene: TRBJ2-3
CDR3 protein: CSVGSDTQYF
CDR3 DNA: TGCAGCGTTGGGTCAGATACGCAGTATTTT

D gene: TRBD2
clone size: once
V gene: TRBV5-1
J gene: TRBJ2-2
CDR3 protein: CASTPMGLGTGELFF
CDR3 DNA: TGCGCCAGCACCCCTATGGGACTAGGAACTGGGGAGCTGTTTTTT

D gene: TRBD1
clone size: few
V gene: TRBV5-1
J gene: TRBJ1-2
CDR3 protein: CASSRTTTGEEGYTF
CDR3 DNA: TGCGCCAGCAGCCGAACCACGACAGGGGAGGAGGGCTACACCTTC

D gene: NA
clone size: many
V gene: TRBV5-1
J gene: TRBJ1-2
CDR3 protein: CASSLEGVGGYTF
CDR3 DNA: TGCGCCAGCAGCTTGGAAGGGGTAGGTGGCTACACCTTC

D gene: NA
clone size: NA
V gene: TRBV7-6
J gene: TRBJ1-5
CDR3 protein: CASSSAAASDVSQPQHF
CDR3 DNA: TGTGCCAGCAGCTCAGCGGCGGCCAGTGACGTTTCGCAGCCCCAGCATTTT

D gene: NA
clone size: NA
V gene: TRBV29-1
J gene: TRBJ2-2
CDR3 protein: CSAGTQNTGELFF
CDR3 DNA: TGCAGCGCCGGGACTCAAAACACCGGGGAGCTGTTTTTT

D gene: TRBD1
clone size: NA
V gene: TRBV6-5
J gene: TRBJ1-1
CDR3 protein: CASSYSGRGGTEAFF
CDR3 DNA: TGTGCCAGCAGTTACTCGGGCAGGGGGGGCACTGAAGCTTTCTTT

D gene: NA
clone size: NA
V gene: TRBV10-3
J gene: TRBJ1-5
CDR3 protein: CAISESQDSNQPQHF
CDR3 DNA: TGTGCCATCAGTGAGTCTCAGGATAGCAATCAGCCCCAGCATTTT

D gene: TRBD2
clone size: few
V gene: TRBV27
J gene: TRBJ2-5
CDR3 protein: CASSLSGRAGETQYF
CDR3 DNA: TGTGCCAGCAGTTTATCGGGGAGGGCTGGAGAGACCCAGTACTTC

D gene: TRBD2
clone size: NA
V gene: TRBV18
J gene: TRBJ2-7
CDR3 protein: CASSPGLAGPYEQYF
CDR3 DNA: TGTGCCAGCTCACCGGGGCTAGCGGGACCCTACGAGCAGTACTTC

D gene: NA
clone size: NA
V gene: TRBV10-3
J gene: TRBJ2-5
CDR3 protein: CAIRKETQYF
CDR3 DNA: TGTGCCATCCGAAAAGAGACCCAGTACTTC

D gene: TRBD1
clone size: NA
V gene: TRBV28
J gene: TRBJ1-5
CDR3 protein: CASSLRAGGNQPQHF
CDR3 DNA: TGTGCCAGCAGTTTACGGGCAGGGGGGAATCAGCCCCAGCATTTT

D gene: TRBD1
clone size: NA
V gene: TRBV5-1
J gene: TRBJ1-1
CDR3 protein: CASSLATGGETEAFF
CDR3 DNA: TGCGCCAGCAGCTTGGCAACAGGGGGGGAAACTGAAGCTTTCTTT

D gene: NA
clone size: NA
V gene: TRBV29-1
J gene: TRBJ2-5
CDR3 protein: CSVASRLRKTQYF
CDR3 DNA: TGCAGCGTTGCCTCCCGTCTTCGGAAGACCCAGTACTTC

D gene: NA
clone size: once
V gene: TRBV5-1
J gene: TRBJ2-1
CDR3 protein: CASSLGHTTMDEQFF
CDR3 DNA: TGCGCCAGCAGCTTGGGACATACTACAATGGATGAGCAGTTCTTC

D gene: TRBD1
clone size: NA
V gene: TRBV15
J gene: TRBJ2-2
CDR3 protein: CATSRDQRTGVSGELFF
CDR3 DNA: TGTGCCACCAGCAGAGATCAAAGGACAGGGGTTAGCGGGGAGCTGTTTTTT

D gene: NA
clone size: NA
V gene: TRBV5-1
J gene: TRBJ1-2
CDR3 protein: CASRDVYGYTF
CDR3 DNA: TGCGCCAGCAGAGACGTATATGGCTACACCTTC

D gene: TRBD1
clone size: NA
V gene: TRBV6-6
J gene: TRBJ1-5
CDR3 protein: CASSLGQGGNQPQHF
CDR3 DNA: TGTGCCAGCAGCTTGGGACAGGGGGGGAATCAGCCCCAGCATTTT

D gene: NA
clone size: NA
V gene: TRBV2
J gene: TRBJ2-2
CDR3 protein: CASRGRTNTGELFF
CDR3 DNA: TGTGCCAGCAGGGGACGGACGAACACCGGGGAGCTGTTTTTT

D gene: NA
clone size: many
V gene: TRBV25-1
J gene: TRBJ2-1
CDR3 protein: CASSGKGNAEQFF
CDR3 DNA: TGTGCCAGCAGTGGAAAGGGGAACGCTGAGCAGTTCTTC

D gene: NA
clone size: NA
V gene: TRBV11-2
J gene: TRBJ2-3
CDR3 protein: CASSLSPGVTQYF
CDR3 DNA: TGTGCCAGCAGCTTGAGTCCGGGAGTTACGCAGTATTTT

D gene: TRBD1
clone size: NA
V gene: TRBV30
J gene: TRBJ2-7
CDR3 protein: CAWLPTGVYEQYF
CDR3 DNA: TGTGCCTGGCTACCGACAGGGGTCTACGAGCAGTACTTC

D gene: NA
clone size: few
V gene: TRBV4-1
J gene: TRBJ2-2
CDR3 protein: CASSLRRATGELFF
CDR3 DNA: TGCGCCAGCAGCCTGCGACGAGCCACCGGGGAGCTGTTTTTT

D gene: TRBD1
clone size: NA
V gene: TRBV18
J gene: TRBJ2-7
CDR3 protein: CASSTGTVNSYEQYF
CDR3 DNA: TGTGCCAGCTCAACCGGGACAGTGAACTCCTACGAGCAGTACTTC

D gene: TRBD1
clone size: few
V gene: TRBV7-3
J gene: TRBJ1-2
CDR3 protein: CASSPYNRGYGYTF
CDR3 DNA: TGTGCCAGCAGCCCATATAACAGGGGTTACGGCTACACCTTC

D gene: TRBD2
clone size: NA
V gene: TRBV14
J gene: TRBJ2-7
CDR3 protein: CASSSNHLSRGTEQYF
CDR3 DNA: TGTGCCAGCAGCTCCAATCATTTGTCGCGGGGGACCGAGCAGTACTTC

D gene: TRBD2
clone size: NA
V gene: TRBV6-1
J gene: TRBJ2-7
CDR3 protein: CASSEMMLAGSYEQYF
CDR3 DNA: TGTGCCAGCAGTGAAATGATGCTAGCGGGATCCTACGAGCAGTACTTC

D gene: NA
clone size: NA
V gene: TRBV6-5
J gene: TRBJ1-4
CDR3 protein: CASIGAGPEKLFF
CDR3 DNA: TGTGCCAGCATCGGTGCAGGACCCGAAAAACTGTTTTTT

D gene: TRBD2
clone size: NA
V gene: TRBV4-2
J gene: TRBJ2-7
CDR3 protein: CASSQRRERGEQYF
CDR3 DNA: TGTGCCAGCAGCCAAAGGCGGGAGAGAGGCGAGCAGTACTTC

D gene: TRBD2
clone size: few
V gene: TRBV5-1
J gene: TRBJ2-1
CDR3 protein: CASSPSSGAYNEQFF
CDR3 DNA: TGCGCCAGCAGCCCCTCTAGCGGGGCCTACAATGAGCAGTTCTTC

D gene: NA
clone size: NA
V gene: TRBV11-2
J gene: TRBJ2-1
CDR3 protein: CASSLRVTSSRADEQFF
CDR3 DNA: TGTGCCAGCAGCTTGAGGGTGACTAGTTCCCGTGCAGATGAGCAGTTCTTC

D gene: TRBD1
clone size: NA
V gene: TRBV10-3
J gene: TRBJ1-3
CDR3 protein: CAISEGQGKGNTIYF
CDR3 DNA: TGTGCCATCAGTGAGGGACAGGGGAAAGGAAACACCATATATTTT

D gene: NA
clone size: NA
V gene: TRBV28
J gene: TRBJ2-7
CDR3 protein: CASSESLQGGQYF
CDR3 DNA: TGTGCCAGCAGTGAATCCCTACAGGGCGGGCAGTACTTC

D gene: NA
clone size: NA
V gene: TRBV2
J gene: TRBJ1-5
CDR3 protein: CASTEVGRHQPQHF
CDR3 DNA: TGTGCCAGCACAGAGGTAGGGAGACATCAGCCCCAGCATTTT

D gene: NA
clone size: NA
V gene: TRBV12-2
J gene: TRBJ2-1
CDR3 protein: CAGDYNEQFF
CDR3 DNA: TGTGCCGGTGATTACAATGAGCAGTTCTTC